Each of the 32 T cell receptor beta chains below was sequenced from the same sample in a study of long-term antiretroviral therapy in people with HIV. An immunoSEQ assay, version v3.0, was performed at survey level. Repertoires were generated with immunoSEQ multiplex PCR, while TCRdb's copy carries only in-frame clones and drops some. The sample carries around 21,000 clones, about four fifths recorded once. Sample: unsorted PBMCs, taken 0.2 years after starting antiretroviral therapy. These receptor sequences come from a woman in her thirties with HIV.

CDR3 coding DNA: TGTGCCAGCAACAGCGGGACTAGCGGATACAATGAGCAGTTCTTC. Translated, it gives CASNSGTSGYNEQFF. The genes are TRBV27 and TRBJ2-1; the match to TRBD2 covers 11 bases. This CDR3 contains 15 residues. Trimming cost V 7 bases and J 4 bases; bases outside gene matches: 6. Germline-derived CDR1 and CDR2 are MNHEY and SMNVEV (reference sequence).

The CDR3 region has the DNA TGTGCCTGGGGGGACGGTATCGGTGGGACCCAGTACTTC. Amino acids: CAWGDGIGGTQYF. This rearrangement joins TRBV30 to TRBJ2-5, with D perhaps being TRBD1 or TRBD2 (5 bases each). Looked up from germline, CDR1 is GTSNPN and CDR2 is SVGIG (reference sequence). Trimming shortened V by 5 bases and J by 7 bases, and 17 bases separated the two germline ends. CDR3 length equals 13 residues. Drawing the rest from reference TRBV30 and TRBJ2-5, the complete variable domain is SQTIHQWPATLVQPVGSPLSLECTVEGTSNPNLYWYRQAAGRGLQLLFYSVGIGQISSEVPQNLSASRPQDRQFILSSKKLLLSDSGFYLCAWGDGIGGTQYFGPGTRLLVL.

This clone was counted a single time. The chain employs TRBV11-2 and TRBJ1-2, with 7 bases lining up with TRBD1. V shed 8 bases, J shed 4 bases, and the junction held 13 bases outside the gene matches. The CDR3 loop spans 15 amino acids. CDR1 and CDR2 from the germline V gene are SGHAT and FQNNGV. CDR3 sequence (DNA): TGTGCCAGCTCCGAAACCGGGACAGAGGGCTATGGCTACACCTTC. It codes for CASSETGTEGYGYTF. The whole variable domain, filled in from reference TRBV11-2 and TRBJ1-2, reads EAGVAQSPRYKIIEKRQSVAFWCNPISGHATLYWYQQILGQGPKLLIQFQNNGVVDDSQLPKDRFSAERLKGVDSTLKIQPAKLEDSAVYLCASSETGTEGYGYTFGSGTRLTVV.

V is TRBV30 and J is TRBJ1-1; D call uncertain. V was shortened by 0 bases and J by 0 bases, with 2 bases between the two germline ends. The CDR3 contains 12 residues. Germline assignment: CDR1 GTSNPN and CDR2 SVGIG (reference sequence). The CDR3: CAWSVLNTEAFF. Here the CDR3 DNA reads TGTGCCTGGAGTGTTTTGAACACTGAAGCTTTCTTT.

The CDR3 DNA reads TGTGCCAGCAGCGCTGAGGACAGCGGTAATGAAAAACTGTTTTTT. Its translation is CASSAEDSGNEKLFF. This chain uses TRBV11-2 with TRBJ1-4, with TRBD1 as a possible D gene (6 bases). Per the germline V gene, CDR1 is SGHAT and CDR2 is FQNNGV. The V end was cut by 5 bases, the J end by 4 bases, with 14 bases between. The CDR3 extends over 15 amino acids.

J is TRBJ2-1 and V is TRBV4-2, with 9 bases fitting TRBD1. V lost 3 bases to trimming and J lost 4 bases; unmatched junction nucleotides: 10. The germline gives CDR1 LGHNA, CDR2 YNFKEQ. The CDR3 length is 17 residues. The CDR3 reads CASSQNPGQGIYNEQFF. In nucleotides, the CDR3 is TGTGCCAGCAGCCAGAACCCGGGACAGGGAATTTACAATGAGCAGTTCTTC.

In this sample, this clone turned up once. V usage is TRBV5-5 and J usage is TRBJ2-5; D is unclear. The CDR3 runs to 14 residues. Germline V lookup: CDR1 SGHKS, CDR2 YYEKEE (reference sequence). The V and J ends lost 1 base and 4 bases respectively, with 11 bases between them. CDR3 DNA: TGTGCCAGCAGCTTGAATCCAACGGGAGAGACCCAGTACTTC. Protein sequence: CASSLNPTGETQYF.

The chain has TRBV6-6 and TRBJ2-7, with D perhaps TRBD1 (5 bases). The V gene lost 0 bases and the J gene lost 2 bases, with 11 bases spanning the gap. CDR1 MNHNY and CDR2 SVGAGI come from the germline V gene (reference sequence). The CDR3 extends over 15 amino acids. The CDR3 DNA follows: TGTGCCAGCAGTTACTCGAAGGGGCAAACCTACGAGCAGTACTTC. Translating gives CASSYSKGQTYEQYF.

V usage is TRBV5-1 and J usage is TRBJ2-1; TRBD1 matches 9 bases. J was trimmed by 5 bases and V by 4 bases; bases with no gene match: 7. CDR3 size: 15 residues. Germline values: CDR1 SGHRS, CDR2 YFSETQ. The CDR3 protein is CASSKRQGDDNEQFF. The CDR3 DNA sequence: TGCGCCAGCAGCAAGCGACAGGGGGACGACAATGAGCAGTTCTTC.

This clone came up a few times. The rearrangement uses TRBV4-2 and TRBJ1-1, with 8 bases fitting TRBD1. The CDR3 has 17 residues. Germline CDR1 reads LGHNA; CDR2 reads YNFKEQ. The junction had 15 bases not matched to a gene; V was cut back by 4 bases and J by 5 bases. CDR3 sequence: CASSPTLGQGLGTEAFF. For the CDR3, the DNA is TGTGCCAGCAGCCCAACCCTAGGACAGGGACTGGGGACTGAAGCTTTCTTT.

Concerning this clone itself: A read error may produce the germline difference seen at one junction end. This chain uses TRBV11-2 with TRBJ2-1; D unresolved. The CDR3 runs 12 residues. Germline CDR1 reads SGHAT; CDR2 reads FQNNGV. DNA of the CDR3: TGTGCCAACAGCTCCCAAAACAATGAGCAGTTCTTC. It codes for CANSSQNNEQFF.

The chain employs TRBV6-5 and TRBJ2-3; possible D gene TRBD2, 6 bases. The CDR3 length is 15 residues. V was cut by 2 bases and J by 1 base, with 10 bases left in between. CDR1 and CDR2 from the germline V gene are MNHEY and SVGAGI. The CDR3 is CASSYAGFGTDTQYF. CDR3 in DNA: TGTGCCAGCAGTTACGCGGGGTTCGGCACAGATACGCAGTATTTT.

This clone came up once. This chain links TRBV6-5 with TRBJ1-6; D not certain. Germline CDR1 MNHEY, CDR2 SVGAGI. The CDR3 sequence is 11 residues long. Trimming took 6 bases from V and 6 from J, leaving 3 bases between them. CDR3 residues: CASRSNSPLHF. For the CDR3, the DNA is TGTGCCAGCAGATCTAATTCACCCCTCCACTTT.

This clone was seen a few times. J is TRBJ1-2 and V is TRBV5-6, with D hard to call. The germline gives CDR1 SGHDT, CDR2 YYEEEE. V shed 6 bases and J shed 1 base, with 13 bases lying between them. CDR3 length equals 14 residues. CDR3 residues: CASNMGSFNYGYTF. In DNA form, the CDR3 reads TGTGCCAGCAACATGGGGAGCTTTAACTATGGCTACACCTTC.

This clone has a handful of counts. The chain links TRBV9 to TRBJ1-2, with 9 bases aligning to TRBD1. J gave up 3 bases and V 7 bases, and 13 bases lay outside the gene matches. CDR1 and CDR2 from the germline V gene are SGDLS and YYNGEE. This CDR3 region has 16 residues. The DNA for the CDR3 is TGTGCCAGCCAAGAGGGAGGACAGGGGTCTCACTATGGCTACACCTTC. This codes for CASQEGGQGSHYGYTF.

This sequence joins TRBV5-1 and TRBJ2-2; the D gene is possibly TRBD2 (6 bases). In germline, CDR1 is SGHRS, CDR2 YFSETQ. Trimming left V 4 bases short and J 5 bases short, with 18 bases between. The length of the CDR3 is 16 residues. The CDR3 bases are TGCGCCAGCAGCACGGGGGATTTCTTGAAGACCGGGGAGCTGTTTTTT. Translated, it gives CASSTGDFLKTGELFF.

The CDR3 bases are TGTGCCAGTAGTATAATGGCAGGGCGGGAGGCTCAGCCCCAGCATTTT. It translates to CASSIMAGREAQPQHF. The rearrangement joins TRBV19 to TRBJ1-5; D possibly corresponds to TRBD1 (5 bases). Germline CDR1 is LNHDA and CDR2 is SQIVND (reference sequence). The CDR3 spans 16 residues. V was cut by 2 bases and J by 6 bases, with 17 bases left in between.

The chain employs TRBV6-5 and TRBJ2-3; 11 bases map to TRBD1. Looked up from germline, CDR1 is MNHEY and CDR2 is SVGAGI. The CDR3 covers 14 residues. Losses at the gene ends were 5 bases for V and 6 bases for J; bases not matched to a gene: 4. CDR3 DNA sequence: TGTGCCAGCAGTAGGACAGGGGGCGCGGATACGCAGTATTTT. Translating gives CASSRTGGADTQYF.

The CDR3 region has the DNA TGTGCCAGCAGCGAGACCTCCTACAATGAGCAGTTCTTC. It yields the protein CASSETSYNEQFF. The chain combines TRBV25-1 with TRBJ2-1, with D unresolved. Trimming took 6 bases from V and 0 from J, leaving 6 bases between them. Germline V gene sequence: CDR1 MGHDK, CDR2 SYGVNS. This CDR3 comprises 13 residues.

This chain uses TRBV6-6 with TRBJ1-2; possibly TRBD1 for D (5 bases). Germline CDR1 and CDR2: MNHNY and SVGAGI (reference sequence). Trimming took 6 bases from V and 3 from J, leaving 14 bases between them. This CDR3 contains 14 residues. The CDR3 here is CASRYAGTDYGYTF. The CDR3 DNA reads TGTGCCAGCAGGTACGCGGGGACGGACTATGGCTACACCTTC.

The V and J genes are TRBV28 and TRBJ1-2, with 11 bases matching TRBD1. The CDR3 consists of 16 residues. The junction had 4 bases not matched to a gene; V was cut back by 4 bases and J by 0 bases. Germline loops: CDR1 MDHEN, CDR2 SYDVKM. The CDR3 bases are TGTGCCAGCAGTTCCGGGACAGGGGGTACTAACTATGGCTACACCTTC. Encoded protein: CASSSGTGGTNYGYTF.

The genes are TRBV2 and TRBJ2-1; 7 bases align to TRBD1. The germline CDR1 and CDR2 sequences are SNHLY and FYNNEI. This CDR3 is 11 amino acids long. V shed 8 bases, J shed 7 bases, and the junction held 2 bases outside the gene matches. This chain's CDR3 is CASRDSNEQFF. CDR3 DNA: TGTGCCAGCCGGGACAGTAATGAGCAGTTCTTC.

J is TRBJ1-5 and V is TRBV15; tentative D call: TRBD1 (5 bases). CDR3 size: 16 residues. V lost 3 bases and J 3 bases, leaving 15 bases between the germline ends. Per the germline V gene, CDR1 is LNHNV and CDR2 is YYDKDF (reference sequence). The CDR3 coding sequence is TGTGCCACCAGCAGGGACTGGGGGGGATCCAATCAGCCCCAGCATTTT. The encoded protein is CATSRDWGGSNQPQHF.

The genes are TRBV10-3 and TRBJ1-4, with D perhaps TRBD1 (6 bases). Trimming removed 3 bases from V and 5 bases from J, with 10 bases in between. This CDR3 is 14 amino acids long. Germline values: CDR1 ENHRY, CDR2 SYGVKD. The CDR3 here is CAISEGQSNEKLFF. CDR3 DNA sequence: TGTGCCATCAGTGAAGGACAGTCCAATGAAAAACTGTTTTTT.

The chain links TRBV5-5 to TRBJ2-3; D tentatively reads TRBD1 or TRBD2 (6 bases each). The CDR3 runs 16 residues. V was pared by 1 base and J by 1 base, with 13 bases between. CDR1 is SGHKS, CDR2 YYEKEE, per germline (reference sequence). The CDR3 nucleotides are TGTGCCAGCAGCTTGCAAGGGGGGCGACGCACAGATACGCAGTATTTT. It is translated as CASSLQGGRRTDTQYF.

The chain is built from TRBV20-1 and TRBJ2-3; D unresolved. The CDR3 has 11 amino acids. V was shortened by 1 base and J by 5 bases, with 4 bases between the two germline ends. Germline V gene lookup returns CDR1 DFQATT and CDR2 SNEGSKA (reference sequence). This CDR3 is CSARVGDTQYF. CDR3 nucleotides: TGCAGTGCTAGAGTTGGAGATACGCAGTATTTT.

This clone was observed a few times. V is TRBV18 and J is TRBJ1-3; perhaps TRBD1 as D (6 bases). Germline V lookup: CDR1 KGHSH, CDR2 LQKENI. CDR3 length: 13 residues. The germline V and J ends were trimmed by 5 bases and 4 bases, with 9 bases remaining between them. In DNA, the CDR3 is TGTGCCAGCTCATCCGACAGGGGAAACACCATATATTTT. This encodes CASSSDRGNTIYF.

The chain employs TRBV18 and TRBJ2-3, with D possibly matching TRBD2 (7 bases). The V and J ends lost 2 bases and 0 bases respectively, with 18 bases between them. This CDR3 is 18 amino acids long. CDR1 and CDR2 from the germline V gene are KGHSH and LQKENI. The CDR3: CASSPSRGPLSSTDTQYF. CDR3 sequence (DNA): TGTGCCAGCTCACCATCGCGGGGGCCTCTATCTAGCACAGATACGCAGTATTTT.

V is TRBV29-1 and J is TRBJ1-4; no definite D call. The CDR3 extends over 12 amino acids. The germline V and J ends were trimmed by 6 bases and 6 bases, with 11 bases remaining between them. Germline V gives CDR1 SQVTM, CDR2 ANQGSEA. The CDR3 protein is CSVGVGYEKLFF. The DNA of the CDR3 is TGCAGCGTGGGCGTGGGGTATGAAAAACTGTTTTTT.

In its sample, this clone was seen a few times. The chain combines TRBV27 with TRBJ2-2; 13 bases are a match to TRBD2. Germline V gene sequence: CDR1 MNHEY, CDR2 SMNVEV (reference sequence). The ends lost 4 bases at V and 7 bases at J; junction bases unmatched: 3. This CDR3 contains 15 residues. CDR3 DNA: TGTGCCAGCAGTTATACTAGCGGGGGGGTCGGGGAGCTGTTTTTT. It yields the protein CASSYTSGGVGELFF.

This clone appeared a single time. The chain is built from TRBV2 and TRBJ2-3, with 7 bases aligning to TRBD2. The ends lost 5 bases at V and 9 bases at J; junction bases unmatched: 5. CDR1 and CDR2 (germline): SNHLY, FYNNEI. The CDR3 sequence is 12 residues long. This CDR3 reads CASSPGGGTQYF. For the CDR3, the DNA is TGTGCCAGCAGTCCGGGAGGTGGGACGCAGTATTTT.

The CDR3 sequence is CASSLHSTTEAFF. DNA of the CDR3: TGTGCCAGCAGCTTACACTCCACAACTGAAGCTTTCTTT. The gene calls are TRBV6-5 and TRBJ1-1; no reliable D call. Trimming took 6 bases from V and 5 from J, leaving 13 bases between them. CDR1 and CDR2 (germline): MNHEY, SVGAGI. This CDR3 contains 13 residues.